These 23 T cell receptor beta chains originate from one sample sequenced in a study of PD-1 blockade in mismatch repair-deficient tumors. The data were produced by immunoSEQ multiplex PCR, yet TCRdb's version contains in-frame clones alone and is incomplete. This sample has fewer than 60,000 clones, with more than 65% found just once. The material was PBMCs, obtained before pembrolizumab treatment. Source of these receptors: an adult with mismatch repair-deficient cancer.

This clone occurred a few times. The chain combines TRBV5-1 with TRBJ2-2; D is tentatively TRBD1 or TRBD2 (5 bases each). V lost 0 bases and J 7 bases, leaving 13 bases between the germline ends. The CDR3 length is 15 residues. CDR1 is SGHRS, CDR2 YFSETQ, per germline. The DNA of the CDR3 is TGCGCCAGCAGCTTGGATCTTCGGGGCGGCGGGGAGCTGTTTTTT. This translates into CASSLDLRGGGELFF.

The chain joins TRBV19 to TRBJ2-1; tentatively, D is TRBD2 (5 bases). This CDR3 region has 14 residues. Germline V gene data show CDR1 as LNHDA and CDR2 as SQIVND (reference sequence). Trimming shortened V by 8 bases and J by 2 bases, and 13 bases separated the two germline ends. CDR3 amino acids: CASSAEQAYNEQFF. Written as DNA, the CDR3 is TGTGCCAGTTCAGCGGAGCAGGCCTACAATGAGCAGTTCTTC.

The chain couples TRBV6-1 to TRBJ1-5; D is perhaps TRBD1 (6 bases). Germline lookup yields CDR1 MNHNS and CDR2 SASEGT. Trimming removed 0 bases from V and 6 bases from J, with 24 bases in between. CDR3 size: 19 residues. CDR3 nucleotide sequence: TGTGCCAGCAGTGAAGCGGAATGGGGGGCACAGGGTGGGGCTCAGCCCCAGCATTTT. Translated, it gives CASSEAEWGAQGGAQPQHF.

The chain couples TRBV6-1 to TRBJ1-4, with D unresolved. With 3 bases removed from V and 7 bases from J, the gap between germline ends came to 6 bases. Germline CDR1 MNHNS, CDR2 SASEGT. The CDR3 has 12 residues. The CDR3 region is CASSDRGEKLFF. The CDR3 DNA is TGTGCCAGCAGTGACCGGGGTGAAAAACTGTTTTTT.

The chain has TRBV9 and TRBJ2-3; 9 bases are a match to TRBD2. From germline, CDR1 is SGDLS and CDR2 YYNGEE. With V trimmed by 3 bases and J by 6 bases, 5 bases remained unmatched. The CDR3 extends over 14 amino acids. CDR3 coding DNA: TGTGCCAGCAGCGGTAGCGGGAGTGGTGATACGCAGTATTTT. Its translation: CASSGSGSGDTQYF.

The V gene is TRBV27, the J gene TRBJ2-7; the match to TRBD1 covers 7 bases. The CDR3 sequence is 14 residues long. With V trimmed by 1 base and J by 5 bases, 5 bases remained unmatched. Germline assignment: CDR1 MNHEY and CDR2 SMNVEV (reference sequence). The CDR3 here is CASSLWGQPHEQYF. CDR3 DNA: TGTGCCAGCAGTTTATGGGGACAGCCCCACGAGCAGTACTTC.

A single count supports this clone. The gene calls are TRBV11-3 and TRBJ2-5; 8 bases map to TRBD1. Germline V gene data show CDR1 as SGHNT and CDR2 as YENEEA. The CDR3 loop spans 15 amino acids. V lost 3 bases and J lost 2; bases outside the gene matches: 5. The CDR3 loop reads CASSFRGQGQETQYF. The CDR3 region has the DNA TGTGCCAGCAGCTTTCGCGGACAGGGACAAGAGACCCAGTACTTC.

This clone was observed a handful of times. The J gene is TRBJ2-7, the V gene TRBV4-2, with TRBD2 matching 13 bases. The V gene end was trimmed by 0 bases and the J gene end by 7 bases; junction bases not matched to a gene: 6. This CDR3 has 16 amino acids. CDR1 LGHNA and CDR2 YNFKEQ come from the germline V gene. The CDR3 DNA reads TGTGCCAGCAGCCAAGAGACTAGCGGGAGGTTGGTGGAGCAGTACTTC. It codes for CASSQETSGRLVEQYF.

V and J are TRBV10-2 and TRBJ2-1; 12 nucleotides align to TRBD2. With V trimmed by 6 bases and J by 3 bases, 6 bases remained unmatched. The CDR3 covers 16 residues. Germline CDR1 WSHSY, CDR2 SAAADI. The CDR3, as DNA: TGCGCCAGCAGATCCCTAGCGGGAGGGGACTACAATGAGCAGTTCTTC. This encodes CASRSLAGGDYNEQFF.

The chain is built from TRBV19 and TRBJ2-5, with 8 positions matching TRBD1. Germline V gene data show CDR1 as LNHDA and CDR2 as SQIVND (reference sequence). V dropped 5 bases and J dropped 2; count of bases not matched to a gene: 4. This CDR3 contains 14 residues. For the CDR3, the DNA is TGTGCCAGTAGTCCCCGGACAGGGCAAGAGACCCAGTACTTC. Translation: CASSPRTGQETQYF.

The CDR3 here is CASQTSSGANVLTF. In DNA, the CDR3 is TGTGCCAGCCAAACTAGCTCTGGGGCCAACGTCCTGACTTTC. The V gene is TRBV7-3, the J gene TRBJ2-6, with a tentative D call TRBD2 (5 bases). CDR3 length: 14 residues. Between the trimmed V and J ends, which lost 8 bases and 0 bases, there was a span of 8 bases. CDR1 and CDR2 from the germline V gene are SGHTA and FQGTGA.

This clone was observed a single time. The CDR3 here is CASSPRTGGIGEQYF. In nucleotides, the CDR3 is TGTGCCAGCAGCCCGAGGACAGGGGGCATCGGCGAGCAGTACTTC. V usage is TRBV5-6 and J usage is TRBJ2-7; TRBD1 aligns across 11 bases. The CDR3 sequence is 15 residues long. The germline CDR1 and CDR2 sequences are SGHDT and YYEEEE. The trim removed 4 bases at V and 6 bases at J, leaving 9 bases unmatched.

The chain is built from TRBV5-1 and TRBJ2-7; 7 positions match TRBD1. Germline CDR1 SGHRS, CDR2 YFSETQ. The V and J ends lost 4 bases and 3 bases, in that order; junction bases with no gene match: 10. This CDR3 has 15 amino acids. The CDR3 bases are TGCGCCAGCAGCATCTACGGGACAGACTTCTACGAGCAGTACTTC. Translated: CASSIYGTDFYEQYF.

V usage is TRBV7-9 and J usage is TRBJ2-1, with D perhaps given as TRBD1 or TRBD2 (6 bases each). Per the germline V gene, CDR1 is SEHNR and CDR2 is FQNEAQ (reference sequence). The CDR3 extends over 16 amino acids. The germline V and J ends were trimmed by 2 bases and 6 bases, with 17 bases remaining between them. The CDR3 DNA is TGTGCCAGCAGCTTAAGGGGGGTGAGGGGCGGCAATGAGCAGTTCTTC. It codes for CASSLRGVRGGNEQFF.

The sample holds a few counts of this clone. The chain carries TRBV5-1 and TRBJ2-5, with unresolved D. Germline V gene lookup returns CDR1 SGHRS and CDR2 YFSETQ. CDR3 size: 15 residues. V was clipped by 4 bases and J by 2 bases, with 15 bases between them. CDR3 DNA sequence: TGCGCCAGCAGCCCCTCACAGATACCTCAAGAGACCCAGTACTTC. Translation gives CASSPSQIPQETQYF.

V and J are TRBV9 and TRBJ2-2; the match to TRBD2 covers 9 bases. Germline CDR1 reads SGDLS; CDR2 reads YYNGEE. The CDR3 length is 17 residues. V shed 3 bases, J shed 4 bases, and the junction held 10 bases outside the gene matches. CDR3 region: CASSAQIAGVSTGELFF. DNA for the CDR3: TGTGCCAGCAGCGCACAGATAGCGGGAGTGAGCACCGGGGAGCTGTTTTTT.

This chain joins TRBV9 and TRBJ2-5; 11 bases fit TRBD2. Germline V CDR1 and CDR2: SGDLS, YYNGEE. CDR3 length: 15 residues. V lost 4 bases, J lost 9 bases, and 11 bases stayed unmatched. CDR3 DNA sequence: TGTGCCAGCAGCCCCCAAGAGACTAGCGGGATCGCCCAGTACTTC. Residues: CASSPQETSGIAQYF.

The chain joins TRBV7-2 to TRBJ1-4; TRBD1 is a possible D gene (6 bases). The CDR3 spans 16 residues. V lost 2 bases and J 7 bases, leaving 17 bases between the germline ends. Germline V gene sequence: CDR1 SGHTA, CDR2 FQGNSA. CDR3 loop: CASSLRPDSEGEKLFF. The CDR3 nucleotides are TGTGCCAGCAGCTTACGGCCGGACAGTGAGGGTGAAAAACTGTTTTTT. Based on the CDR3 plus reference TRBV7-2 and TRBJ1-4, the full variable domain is GAGVSQSPSNKVTEKGKDVELRCDPISGHTALYWYRQSLGQGLEFLIYFQGNSAPDKSGLPSDRFSAERTGGSVSTLTIQRTQQEDSAVYLCASSLRPDSEGEKLFFGSGTQLSVL.

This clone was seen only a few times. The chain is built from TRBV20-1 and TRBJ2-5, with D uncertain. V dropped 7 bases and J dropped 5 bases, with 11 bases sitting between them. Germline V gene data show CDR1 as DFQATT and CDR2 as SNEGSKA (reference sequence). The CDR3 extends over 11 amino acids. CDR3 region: CSGGHRETQYF. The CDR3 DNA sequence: TGCAGTGGGGGTCACCGGGAGACCCAGTACTTC.

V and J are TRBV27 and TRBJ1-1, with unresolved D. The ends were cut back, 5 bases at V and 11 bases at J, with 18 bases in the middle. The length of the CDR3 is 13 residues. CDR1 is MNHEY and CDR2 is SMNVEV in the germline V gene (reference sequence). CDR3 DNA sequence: TGTGCCAGCAGTACTCGACGCCTTGCGGGGGCTTTCTTT. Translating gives CASSTRRLAGAFF.

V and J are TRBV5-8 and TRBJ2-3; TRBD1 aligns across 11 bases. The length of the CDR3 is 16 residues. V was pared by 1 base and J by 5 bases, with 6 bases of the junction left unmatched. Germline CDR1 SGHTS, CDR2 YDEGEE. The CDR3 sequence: CASSLPGQGVRDTQYF. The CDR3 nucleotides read TGTGCCAGCAGCTTGCCGGGACAGGGGGTCAGAGATACGCAGTATTTT.

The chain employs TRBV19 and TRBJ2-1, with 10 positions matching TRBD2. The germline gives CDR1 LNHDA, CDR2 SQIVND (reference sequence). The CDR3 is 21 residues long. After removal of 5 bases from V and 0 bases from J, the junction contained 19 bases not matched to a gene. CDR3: CASSLRGKAGGLLGSYNEQFF. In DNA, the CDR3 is TGTGCCAGTAGTCTAAGGGGAAAAGCGGGAGGGCTCCTTGGCTCCTACAATGAGCAGTTCTTC.

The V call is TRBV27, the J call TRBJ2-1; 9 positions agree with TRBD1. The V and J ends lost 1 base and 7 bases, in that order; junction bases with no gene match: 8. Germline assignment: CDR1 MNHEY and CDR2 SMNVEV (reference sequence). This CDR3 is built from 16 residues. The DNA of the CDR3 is TGTGCCAGCAGTTTATTCCCGGACAGGGGCAGAAATGAGCAGTTCTTC. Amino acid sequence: CASSLFPDRGRNEQFF.